Listed below are T cell receptor beta chains from one sample, sequenced in a study of control samples from healthy donors and cancer patients. The assay was immunoSEQ multiplex PCR, and TCRdb's table has in-frame clones only and misses some. Here the sample spans around 76,000 clones, roughly 90% being singletons. Sequences were obtained from PBMCs. Receptors originate from a woman between 50 and 59 years old with colorectal cancer. Both conserved end residues are part of each CDR3. A D gene is named only where the DNA matches it firmly. Only some rows state a clone size, as once, few, many or a class for expanded clones.

CDR3nt: TGTGCCAGCAGCCAAGAGAATGCGGGGGGGGCTTTTCCGGGTGAGCAGTTCTTC; CDR3aa: CASSQENAGGAFPGEQFF; v_gene: TRBV4-2; abundance: -; j_gene: TRBJ2-1; d_gene: TRBD2
CDR3nt: TGTGCCTGGAAAAGGCCGGGACAGGGGTATGAAAAACTGTTTTTT; CDR3aa: CAWKRPGQGYEKLFF; v_gene: TRBV30; abundance: once; j_gene: TRBJ1-4; d_gene: TRBD1
CDR3nt: TGTGCCAGCAGCCAGTCAGCTAGCACAGATACGCAGTATTTT; CDR3aa: CASSQSASTDTQYF; v_gene: TRBV3-1/TRBV3-2; abundance: -; j_gene: TRBJ2-3; d_gene: -
CDR3nt: TGCGCCAGCAGCATCCCCGGGACAGGGGCGAATGAGCAGTTCTTC; CDR3aa: CASSIPGTGANEQFF; v_gene: TRBV5-1; abundance: -; j_gene: TRBJ2-1; d_gene: TRBD1
CDR3nt: TGTGCCAGCAGCCAATCGCAGAACACCGGGGAGCTGTTTTTT; CDR3aa: CASSQSQNTGELFF; v_gene: TRBV25-1; abundance: -; j_gene: TRBJ2-2; d_gene: -
CDR3nt: TGTGCCAGCAGTCCAGAGGCTACAGGGTACGGAAACACCATATATTTT; CDR3aa: CASSPEATGYGNTIYF; v_gene: TRBV28; abundance: -; j_gene: TRBJ1-3; d_gene: -
CDR3nt: TGCGCCAGCAGCCAAGGGAGCAGGGCCGGGAGTGAAAAACTGTTTTTT; CDR3aa: CASSQGSRAGSEKLFF; v_gene: TRBV4-3; abundance: -; j_gene: TRBJ1-4; d_gene: -
CDR3nt: TGTGCCAGCAGTTACTCGGAGACAGGGGGAAGGATTAACTATGGCTACACCTTC; CDR3aa: CASSYSETGGRINYGYTF; v_gene: TRBV6-2/TRBV6-3; abundance: -; j_gene: TRBJ1-2; d_gene: TRBD1
CDR3nt: TGTGCCAGCAGTTCCCGTGGCCGTCTCTATGGCTACACCTTC; CDR3aa: CASSSRGRLYGYTF; v_gene: TRBV27; abundance: -; j_gene: TRBJ1-2; d_gene: -
CDR3nt: TGTGCCAGCAGCTTACTCCCCCCGGGGAGTGGGACTGAAGCTTTCTTT; CDR3aa: CASSLLPPGSGTEAFF; v_gene: TRBV11-3; abundance: -; j_gene: TRBJ1-1; d_gene: -
CDR3nt: TGTGCCAGCAGCTTCCCCGGGACAGGGGTCAATGAGCAGTTCTTC; CDR3aa: CASSFPGTGVNEQFF; v_gene: TRBV7-6; abundance: -; j_gene: TRBJ2-1; d_gene: TRBD1
CDR3nt: TGTGCCACCAGTGATTCAGACGGTCGGCATGGCTACACCTTC; CDR3aa: CATSDSDGRHGYTF; v_gene: TRBV24-1; abundance: -; j_gene: TRBJ1-2; d_gene: -
CDR3nt: TGTGCCAGTAGTATCCGTCACACCGGGGAGCTGTTTTTT; CDR3aa: CASSIRHTGELFF; v_gene: TRBV19; abundance: -; j_gene: TRBJ2-2; d_gene: -
CDR3nt: TGTGCCAGCTCACCTGGGACAATCGGGACAGGGGGCTCCTATAATTCACCCCTCCACTTT; CDR3aa: CASSPGTIGTGGSYNSPLHF; v_gene: TRBV18; abundance: -; j_gene: TRBJ1-6; d_gene: TRBD1
CDR3nt: TGTGCCAGCAGTGAAGAAGATTACCGGGTCCTCAATCAGCCCCAGCATTTT; CDR3aa: CASSEEDYRVLNQPQHF; v_gene: TRBV6-1; abundance: -; j_gene: TRBJ1-5; d_gene: -
CDR3nt: TGTGCCAGCAGCCACACTAGCGGGGGGCCGAATGAGCAGTTCTTC; CDR3aa: CASSHTSGGPNEQFF; v_gene: TRBV3-1/TRBV3-2; abundance: -; j_gene: TRBJ2-1; d_gene: TRBD2
CDR3nt: TGTGCCACCAGTGATCAGCGGGGGGCGGGAGAGACCCAGTACTTC; CDR3aa: CATSDQRGAGETQYF; v_gene: TRBV24-1; abundance: -; j_gene: TRBJ2-5; d_gene: TRBD2
CDR3nt: TGTGCCAGTGCAGGGAACACTGAAGCTTTCTTT; CDR3aa: CASAGNTEAFF; v_gene: TRBV2; abundance: -; j_gene: TRBJ1-1; d_gene: -
CDR3nt: TGTGCCAGCAGTGAGCACAGGGACCATGGCTACACCTTC; CDR3aa: CASSEHRDHGYTF; v_gene: TRBV25-1; abundance: -; j_gene: TRBJ1-2; d_gene: -
CDR3nt: TGTGCCATCAGTGATGGAGGGAGGGGCTACACCTTC; CDR3aa: CAISDGGRGYTF; v_gene: TRBV10-3; abundance: -; j_gene: TRBJ1-2; d_gene: -
CDR3nt: TGTGCCAGCAGCCAAGGCCTCCGGCGAGCTTTCTTT; CDR3aa: CASSQGLRRAFF; v_gene: TRBV14; abundance: -; j_gene: TRBJ1-1; d_gene: -
CDR3nt: TGTGCCAGCTCACCAGCAGGGAACACTGAAGCTTTCTTT; CDR3aa: CASSPAGNTEAFF; v_gene: TRBV18; abundance: -; j_gene: TRBJ1-1; d_gene: -
CDR3nt: TGTGCCAGCAATGGGGGACAGGGGCTCCTTTTAGATGGCTACACCTTC; CDR3aa: CASNGGQGLLLDGYTF; v_gene: TRBV9; abundance: -; j_gene: TRBJ1-2; d_gene: TRBD1
CDR3nt: TGTGCCAGCAGCCAAGACACCAACACAGGGTTGGCTGAAGCTTTCTTT; CDR3aa: CASSQDTNTGLAEAFF; v_gene: TRBV3-1/TRBV3-2; abundance: -; j_gene: TRBJ1-1; d_gene: -
CDR3nt: TGCGCCAGCAGTGGTTCGAGGGGCGCGAGCACTGAAGCTTTCTTT; CDR3aa: CASSGSRGASTEAFF; v_gene: TRBV10-2; abundance: -; j_gene: TRBJ1-1; d_gene: -
CDR3nt: TGTGCCAGCAGCGCACAAGATACGCAGTATTTT; CDR3aa: CASSAQDTQYF; v_gene: TRBV7-9; abundance: once; j_gene: TRBJ2-3; d_gene: -
CDR3nt: TGTGCCAGCAGCTTAACCGGATCAGGCACTGAAGCTTTCTTT; CDR3aa: CASSLTGSGTEAFF; v_gene: TRBV7-2; abundance: -; j_gene: TRBJ1-1; d_gene: -
CDR3nt: TGTGCCAGCAGAGCCGGGGGACTCCAACCTAATGGCATTCAGTACTTC; CDR3aa: CASRAGGLQPNGIQYF; v_gene: TRBV18; abundance: -; j_gene: TRBJ2-4; d_gene: -
CDR3nt: TGTGCCAGCAGCCGGGGGTCCCCGACCCAGTACTTC; CDR3aa: CASSRGSPTQYF; v_gene: TRBV3-1/TRBV3-2; abundance: -; j_gene: TRBJ2-5; d_gene: -
CDR3nt: TGCGCCAGCAGCATGGAGGGGGCCCCCTACAATGAGCAGTTCTTC; CDR3aa: CASSMEGAPYNEQFF; v_gene: TRBV5-1; abundance: -; j_gene: TRBJ2-1; d_gene: -
CDR3nt: TGTGCCAGCAGCCCGCCGGACAGGGCGAACACCGGGGAGCTGTTTTTT; CDR3aa: CASSPPDRANTGELFF; v_gene: TRBV11-3; abundance: -; j_gene: TRBJ2-2; d_gene: TRBD1
CDR3nt: TGCGCCAGCAGCTTGGGGCTGACCGAACGGGATACGCAGTATTTT; CDR3aa: CASSLGLTERDTQYF; v_gene: TRBV5-1; abundance: -; j_gene: TRBJ2-3; d_gene: -
CDR3nt: TGCGCCAGCAGTGCAGGGTTTCGTCAGCCCCAGCATTTT; CDR3aa: CASSAGFRQPQHF; v_gene: TRBV10-2; abundance: -; j_gene: TRBJ1-5; d_gene: -
CDR3nt: TGTGCCAGCAGTGCTAGGGGGAACGCTGAAGCTTTCTTT; CDR3aa: CASSARGNAEAFF; v_gene: TRBV25-1; abundance: -; j_gene: TRBJ1-1; d_gene: -
CDR3nt: TGCGCCAGCAGCCGGGGGGGATCTACACCCCTCCACTTT; CDR3aa: CASSRGGSTPLHF; v_gene: TRBV4-1; abundance: -; j_gene: TRBJ1-6; d_gene: -
CDR3nt: TGTGCCAGCGTTTCGAGCGGGTCTAGCTATCAGCCCCAGCATTTT; CDR3aa: CASVSSGSSYQPQHF; v_gene: TRBV28; abundance: -; j_gene: TRBJ1-5; d_gene: -
CDR3nt: TGTGCCAGCAGTGGGATGGGACAGTTCTCTGGGGCCAACGTCCTGACTTTC; CDR3aa: CASSGMGQFSGANVLTF; v_gene: TRBV2; abundance: -; j_gene: TRBJ2-6; d_gene: TRBD1
CDR3nt: TGTGCCAGCAGCTCCTATCCGACAGGTATCAGCAATCAGCCCCAGCATTTT; CDR3aa: CASSSYPTGISNQPQHF; v_gene: TRBV5-8; abundance: -; j_gene: TRBJ1-5; d_gene: -
CDR3nt: TGTGCCAGCAGCCGAGAAAATCAGCCCCAGCATTTT; CDR3aa: CASSRENQPQHF; v_gene: TRBV4-2; abundance: -; j_gene: TRBJ1-5; d_gene: -
CDR3nt: TGTGCCAGCAGTTACCCTGGACAGATTCGAGGAAACACCATATATTTT; CDR3aa: CASSYPGQIRGNTIYF; v_gene: TRBV6-2/TRBV6-3; abundance: few; j_gene: TRBJ1-3; d_gene: -
CDR3nt: TGTGCCAGCATTGGTGGCGGCGGGGGGGCCAGAAATGAGCAGTTCTTC; CDR3aa: CASIGGGGGARNEQFF; v_gene: TRBV27; abundance: -; j_gene: TRBJ2-1; d_gene: TRBD2
CDR3nt: TGTGCCAGTAGCAGATCTATGGCAGGGACGGGGGTTGAAAAACTGTTTTTT; CDR3aa: CASSRSMAGTGVEKLFF; v_gene: TRBV19; abundance: few; j_gene: TRBJ1-4; d_gene: -
CDR3nt: TGTGCCAGCTCACCGTCTAGCGGGGGCGTCAAAAACATTCAGTACTTC; CDR3aa: CASSPSSGGVKNIQYF; v_gene: TRBV18; abundance: -; j_gene: TRBJ2-4; d_gene: TRBD2
CDR3nt: TGCGCCAGCAGACCGGGCGAGAACACTGAAGCTTTCTTT; CDR3aa: CASRPGENTEAFF; v_gene: TRBV5-1; abundance: once; j_gene: TRBJ1-1; d_gene: -
CDR3nt: TGCAGTGCTAGTCGAGGGACAAACTATGGCTACACCTTC; CDR3aa: CSASRGTNYGYTF; v_gene: TRBV20-1; abundance: -; j_gene: TRBJ1-2; d_gene: -
CDR3nt: TGTGCCTGGGCGGGACAGGGGGGCACTGAAGCTTTCTTT; CDR3aa: CAWAGQGGTEAFF; v_gene: TRBV30; abundance: -; j_gene: TRBJ1-1; d_gene: TRBD1
CDR3nt: TGTGCCAGCAGCTTGGGACAGGGGGCTAATTCACCCCTCCACTTT; CDR3aa: CASSLGQGANSPLHF; v_gene: TRBV5-6; abundance: -; j_gene: TRBJ1-6; d_gene: TRBD1